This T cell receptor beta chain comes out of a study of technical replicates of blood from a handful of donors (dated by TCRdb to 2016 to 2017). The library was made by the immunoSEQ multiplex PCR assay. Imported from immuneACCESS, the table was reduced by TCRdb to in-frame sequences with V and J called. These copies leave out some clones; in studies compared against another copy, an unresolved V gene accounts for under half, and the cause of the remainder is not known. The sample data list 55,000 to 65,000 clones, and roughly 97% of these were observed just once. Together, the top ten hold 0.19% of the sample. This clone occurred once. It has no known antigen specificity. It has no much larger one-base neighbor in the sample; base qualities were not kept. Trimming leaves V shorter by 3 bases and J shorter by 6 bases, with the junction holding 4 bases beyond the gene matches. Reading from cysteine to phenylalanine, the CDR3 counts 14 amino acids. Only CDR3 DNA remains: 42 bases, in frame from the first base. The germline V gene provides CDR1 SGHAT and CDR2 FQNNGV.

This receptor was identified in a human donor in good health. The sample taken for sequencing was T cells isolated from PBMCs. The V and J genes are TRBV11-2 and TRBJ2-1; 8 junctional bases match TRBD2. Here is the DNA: TGTGCCAGCAGCTTGGGAACTAGCGGCAATGAGCAGTTCTTC. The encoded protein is CASSLGTSGNEQFF.